This T cell receptor beta chain comes out of a study of T cell responses to AZD1222 COVID-19 vaccine. Study findings and constraints: No repertoire was sampled before or during the peak T cell response, only after it. A rise in Spike-specific TCR breadth and depth followed two AZD1222 doses. White British people made up most donors, females outnumbered males, and clonal diversity was possibly underestimated. Just a handful of AZD1222 recipients tested seropositive at baseline.

There are 12 residues in the CDR3. J was trimmed by 9 bases and V by 8 bases; bases with no gene match: 3. Germline CDR1 is SGHTA and CDR2 is FQGNSA. The protocol was immunoSEQ multiplex PCR, while the TCRdb copy is restricted to in-frame clones and leaves out a portion. The table has about 150,000 clones, over 80% seen once; the top ten hold about 3.5%. As regards this clone: Its matching antigen is unknown.

The V gene is TRBV7-2, the J gene TRBJ2-7; 14 bases agree with TRBD2. The clonotype originates from an adult who received the AZD1222 COVID-19 vaccine. The specimen comprised peripheral blood, sampled 28 days after the second AZD1222 dose. Written as DNA, the CDR3 is TGTGCCAGCGGGACTAGCGGGAGTTCGCAGTACTTC. This sequence encodes CASGTSGSSQYF.